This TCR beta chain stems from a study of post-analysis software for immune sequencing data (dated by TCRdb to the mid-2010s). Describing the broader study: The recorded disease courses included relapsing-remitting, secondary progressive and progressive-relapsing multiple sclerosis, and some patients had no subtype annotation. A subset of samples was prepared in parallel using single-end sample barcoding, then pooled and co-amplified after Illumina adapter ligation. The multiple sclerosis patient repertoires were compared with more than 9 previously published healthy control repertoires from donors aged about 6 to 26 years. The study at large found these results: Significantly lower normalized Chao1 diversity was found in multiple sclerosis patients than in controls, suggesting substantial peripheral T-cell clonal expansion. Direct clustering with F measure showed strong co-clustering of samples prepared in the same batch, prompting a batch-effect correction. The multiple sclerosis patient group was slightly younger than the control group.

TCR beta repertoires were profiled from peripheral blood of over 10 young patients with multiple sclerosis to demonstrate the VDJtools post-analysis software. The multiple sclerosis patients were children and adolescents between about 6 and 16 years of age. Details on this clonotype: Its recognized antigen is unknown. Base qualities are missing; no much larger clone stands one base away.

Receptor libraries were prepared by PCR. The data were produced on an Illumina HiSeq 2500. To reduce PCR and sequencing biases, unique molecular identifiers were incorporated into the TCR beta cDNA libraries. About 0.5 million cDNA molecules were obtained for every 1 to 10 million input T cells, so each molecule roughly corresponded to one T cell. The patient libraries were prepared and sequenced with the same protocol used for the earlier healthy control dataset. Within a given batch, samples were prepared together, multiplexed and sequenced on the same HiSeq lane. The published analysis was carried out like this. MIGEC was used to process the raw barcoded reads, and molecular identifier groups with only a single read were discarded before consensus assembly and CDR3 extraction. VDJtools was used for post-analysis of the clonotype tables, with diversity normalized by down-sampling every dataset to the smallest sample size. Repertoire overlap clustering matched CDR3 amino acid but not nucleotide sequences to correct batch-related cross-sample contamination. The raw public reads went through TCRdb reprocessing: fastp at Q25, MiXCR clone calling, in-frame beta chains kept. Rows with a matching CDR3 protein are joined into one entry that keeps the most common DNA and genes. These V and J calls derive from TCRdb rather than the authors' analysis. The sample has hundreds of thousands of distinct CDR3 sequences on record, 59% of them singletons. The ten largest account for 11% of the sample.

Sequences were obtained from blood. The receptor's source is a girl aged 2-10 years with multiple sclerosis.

The CDR3 loop reads CASSQGLTGLSEQYF. The sequence in DNA is TGCGCCAGCAGCCAAGGCCTCACAGGGCTTAGCGAGCAGTACTTC. The rearrangement combines TRBV4-1 with TRBJ2-5; perhaps TRBD1 is the D gene, with 6 bases matching. TRBJ2-7 explains the end of the DNA better; the J call may be wrong. Taken from the germline V gene, the CDR1 and CDR2 loops are MGHRA and YSYEKL. The CDR3 measures 15 amino acids from cysteine to phenylalanine. This entry keeps only the CDR3 DNA: 45 bases, framed from base 1.